One and the same sample provided the 11 T cell receptor beta chains below, sequenced in a study of type 1 regulatory T cells. Whole-study results and caveats: Tr1 cells had a more restricted TCR repertoire than non-Tr1 cells.

For these TCRs, the target antigens are not known. TCRdb reprocessed the reads via MiXCR and lists one record per CDR3 protein. The table shows 70,000 or so distinct CDR3 sequences, with less than 25% occurring only once. What was sequenced was cultured type 1 regulatory T (Tr1) cells, either the whole culture or a sorted fraction (not recorded which). The receptors stem from a human donor in good health.

This clonotype turned up a few times. The V call is TRBV7-8, the J call TRBJ2-1, with 14 bases fitting TRBD2. CDR1 SGHVS and CDR2 FQNEAQ come from the germline V gene. This CDR3 has 16 residues. V lost 5 bases to trimming and J lost 9 bases; unmatched junction nucleotides: 9. The CDR3 nucleotides read TGTGCCAGCAGCCCACAGACTAGCGGGAGGGATAGTGAGCAGTTCTTC. Translation: CASSPQTSGRDSEQFF.

The chain combines TRBV7-2 with TRBJ2-5; 8 positions agree with TRBD2. Germline assignment: CDR1 SGHTA and CDR2 FQGNSA. The CDR3 consists of 16 residues. Trimming cost V 1 base and J 5 bases; bases outside gene matches: 9. The CDR3 sequence is CASSLDSGEGQETQYF. CDR3 nucleotide sequence: TGTGCCAGCAGCTTAGATAGCGGGGAGGGCCAGGAGACCCAGTACTTC.

The gene calls are TRBV18 and TRBJ1-4, with D unclear. The V and J ends lost 2 bases and 8 bases respectively, with 12 bases between them. This CDR3 contains 14 residues. CDR1 and CDR2 from the germline V gene are KGHSH and LQKENI. CDR3 DNA sequence: TGTGCCAGCTCACCAGGCTCCTCTGGGGAAAAACTGTTTTTT. This encodes CASSPGSSGEKLFF.

V is TRBV20-1 and J is TRBJ1-1; D is possibly TRBD1 (6 bases). This CDR3 contains 13 residues. Germline V gives CDR1 DFQATT, CDR2 SNEGSKA (reference sequence). Trimming removed 6 bases at V and 10 bases at J, with 21 bases between. CDR3 coding DNA: TGCAGTGCCCGGGACAAGGCCATTCGGGGAGCTTTCTTT. Translating it yields CSARDKAIRGAFF.

This clonotype has a handful of counts. The rearrangement links TRBV4-2 to TRBJ2-1; D remains unclear. The CDR3 extends over 14 amino acids. Trimming stripped 0 bases from V and 15 bases from J, with 18 bases between. Germline values: CDR1 LGHNA, CDR2 YNFKEQ. As DNA, the CDR3 is TGTGCCAGCAGCCAAGAGGGCCAACAGACCGGGCGGTTCTTC. This codes for CASSQEGQQTGRFF.

The chain recombines TRBV20-1 with TRBJ1-1; D remains unclear. The CDR3 runs to 12 residues. V lost 6 bases to trimming and J lost 1 base, with 9 bases between them. Germline values: CDR1 DFQATT, CDR2 SNEGSKA (reference sequence). As DNA, the CDR3 is TGCAGTGCCAAGAGTTCGAACACTGAAGCTTTCTTT. Its translation is CSAKSSNTEAFF.

On this clonotype itself: Relative to the germline gene, one junction end is altered; a read error may explain this. DNA of the CDR3: TGCGCCAGCAGCCAAGTCCTAGCGGTTTACAATGAGCAGTTCTTC. Amino acid sequence: CASSQVLAVYNEQFF. V and J are TRBV4-2 and TRBJ2-1; 7 nucleotides line up with TRBD2. The CDR3 loop spans 15 amino acids. Germline-derived CDR1 and CDR2 are LGHNA and YNFKEQ.

The genes are TRBV18 and TRBJ1-1; D not certain. Deletions cut 3 bases from V and 3 bases from J, with 8 bases between. The CDR3 has 13 residues. Looked up from germline, CDR1 is KGHSH and CDR2 is LQKENI. CDR3 DNA: TGTGCCAGCTCACCGCAATTAGACACTGAAGCTTTCTTT. Translated: CASSPQLDTEAFF.

This clonotype has more than one count but fewer than ten. This chain uses TRBV7-9 with TRBJ2-7; TRBD2 matches at 9 bases. Germline trimming cut 4 bases from V and 6 bases from J; bases unmatched to any gene: 7. Germline V gene sequence: CDR1 SEHNR, CDR2 FQNEAQ (reference sequence). This CDR3 comprises 14 residues. Here the CDR3 DNA reads TGTGCCAGCAGCTACTTGACTAGCGGCATCGAGCAGTACTTC. Protein product: CASSYLTSGIEQYF.

The DNA for the CDR3 is TGCAGCGTCCGGACTCACTCCTACGAGCAGTACTTC. This sequence encodes CSVRTHSYEQYF. The J gene is TRBJ2-7, the V gene TRBV29-1; D is possibly TRBD2 (5 bases). Looked up from germline, CDR1 is SQVTM and CDR2 is ANQGSEA. The V end was cut by 6 bases, the J end by 0 bases, with 9 bases between. The CDR3 covers 12 residues.

This clonotype showed up just a few times. This chain joins TRBV30 and TRBJ1-5; 7 bases are shared with TRBD1. Looked up from germline, CDR1 is GTSNPN and CDR2 is SVGIG (reference sequence). V lost 5 bases and J lost 2; bases outside the gene matches: 6. The CDR3 has 14 amino acids. CDR3 coding DNA: TGTGCCTGGGCAAACACAGGGGGCAATCAGCCCCAGCATTTT. It encodes CAWANTGGNQPQHF.